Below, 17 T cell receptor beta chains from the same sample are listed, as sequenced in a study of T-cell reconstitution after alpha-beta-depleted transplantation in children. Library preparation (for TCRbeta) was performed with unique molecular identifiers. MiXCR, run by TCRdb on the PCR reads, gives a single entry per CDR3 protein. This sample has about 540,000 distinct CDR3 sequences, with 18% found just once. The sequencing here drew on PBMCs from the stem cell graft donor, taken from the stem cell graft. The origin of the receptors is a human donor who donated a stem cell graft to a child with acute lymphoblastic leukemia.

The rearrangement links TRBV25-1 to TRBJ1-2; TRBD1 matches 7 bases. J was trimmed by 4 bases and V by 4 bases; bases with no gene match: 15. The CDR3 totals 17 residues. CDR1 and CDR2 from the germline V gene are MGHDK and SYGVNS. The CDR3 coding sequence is TGTGCCAGCAGTGGACGACAGGGACCCTCCGCTTTCTATGGCTACACCTTC. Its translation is CASSGRQGPSAFYGYTF.

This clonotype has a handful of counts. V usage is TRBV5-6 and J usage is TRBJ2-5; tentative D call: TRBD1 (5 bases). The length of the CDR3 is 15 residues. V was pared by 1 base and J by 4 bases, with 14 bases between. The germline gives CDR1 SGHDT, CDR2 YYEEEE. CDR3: CASSLYQGSGETQYF. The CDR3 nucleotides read TGTGCCAGCAGCTTGTACCAGGGCTCCGGAGAGACCCAGTACTTC.

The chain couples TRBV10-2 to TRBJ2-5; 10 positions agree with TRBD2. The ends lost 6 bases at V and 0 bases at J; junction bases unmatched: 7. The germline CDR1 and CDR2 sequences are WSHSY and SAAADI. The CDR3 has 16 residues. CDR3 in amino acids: CASRGTSEGDQETQYF. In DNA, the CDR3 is TGCGCCAGCAGAGGGACTAGCGAGGGGGACCAAGAGACCCAGTACTTC.

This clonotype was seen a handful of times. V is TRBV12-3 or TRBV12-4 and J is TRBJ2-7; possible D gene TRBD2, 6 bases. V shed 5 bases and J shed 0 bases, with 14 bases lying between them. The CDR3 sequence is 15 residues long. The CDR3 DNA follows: TGTGCCAGCAGTCCATCCCGGGGACTCTCCTACGAGCAGTACTTC. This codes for CASSPSRGLSYEQYF.

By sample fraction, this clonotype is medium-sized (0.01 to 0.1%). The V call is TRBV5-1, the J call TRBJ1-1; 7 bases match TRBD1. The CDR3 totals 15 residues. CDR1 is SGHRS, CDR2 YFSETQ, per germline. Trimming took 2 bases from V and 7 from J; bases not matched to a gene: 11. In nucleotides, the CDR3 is TGCGCCAGCAGCTTTGGGACAGCGGATCTGTATGAAGCTTTCTTT. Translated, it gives CASSFGTADLYEAFF.

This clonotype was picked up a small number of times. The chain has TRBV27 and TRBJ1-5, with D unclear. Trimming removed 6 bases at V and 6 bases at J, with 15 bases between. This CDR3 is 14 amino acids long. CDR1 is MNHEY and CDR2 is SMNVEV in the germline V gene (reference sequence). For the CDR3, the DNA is TGTGCCAGCAGCCCAACGGTCGGAGGTCAGCCCCAGCATTTT. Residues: CASSPTVGGQPQHF.

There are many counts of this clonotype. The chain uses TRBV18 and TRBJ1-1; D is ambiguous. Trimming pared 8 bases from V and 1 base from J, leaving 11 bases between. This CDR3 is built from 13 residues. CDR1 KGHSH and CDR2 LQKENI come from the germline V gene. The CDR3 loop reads CASSPGGNTEAFF. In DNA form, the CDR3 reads TGTGCCAGCAGCCCAGGTGGGAACACTGAAGCTTTCTTT.

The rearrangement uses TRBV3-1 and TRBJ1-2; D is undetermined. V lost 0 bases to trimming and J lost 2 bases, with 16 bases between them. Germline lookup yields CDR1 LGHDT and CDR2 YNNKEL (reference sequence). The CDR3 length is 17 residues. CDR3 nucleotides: TGTGCCAGCAGCCAAGATTTTAAGGCTTATCCAAACTATGGCTACACCTTC. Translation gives CASSQDFKAYPNYGYTF.

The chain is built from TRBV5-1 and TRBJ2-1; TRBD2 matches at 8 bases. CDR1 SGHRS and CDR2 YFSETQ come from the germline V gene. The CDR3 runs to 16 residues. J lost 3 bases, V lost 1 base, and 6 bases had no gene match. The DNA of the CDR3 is TGCGCCAGCAGCTTGACTAGCGGCTATCGCTACAATGAGCAGTTCTTC. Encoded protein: CASSLTSGYRYNEQFF.

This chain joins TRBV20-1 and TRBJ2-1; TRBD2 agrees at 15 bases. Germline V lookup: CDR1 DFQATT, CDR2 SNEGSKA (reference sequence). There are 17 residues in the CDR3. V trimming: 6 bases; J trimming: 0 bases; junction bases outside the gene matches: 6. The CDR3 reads CSARGLAGGSSYNEQFF. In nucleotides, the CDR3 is TGCAGTGCCAGGGGACTAGCGGGAGGAAGCTCCTACAATGAGCAGTTCTTC.

The CDR3 loop is CASSVGGNPPRYNEQFF. The CDR3 DNA follows: TGTGCCAGCAGCGTAGGGGGAAACCCCCCTCGGTACAATGAGCAGTTCTTC. V usage is TRBV9 and J usage is TRBJ2-1; D remains ambiguous. The ends were cut back, 0 bases at V and 4 bases at J, with 17 bases in the middle. The CDR3 has 17 residues. Germline-derived CDR1 and CDR2 are SGDLS and YYNGEE.

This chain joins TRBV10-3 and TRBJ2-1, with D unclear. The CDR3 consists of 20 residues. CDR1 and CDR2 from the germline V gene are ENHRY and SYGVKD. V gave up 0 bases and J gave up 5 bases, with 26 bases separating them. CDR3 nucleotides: TGTGCCATCAGTGAGTCCCCCTCCCTAGTGATCGGAAGACGGCACAATGAGCAGTTCTTC. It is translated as CAISESPSLVIGRRHNEQFF.

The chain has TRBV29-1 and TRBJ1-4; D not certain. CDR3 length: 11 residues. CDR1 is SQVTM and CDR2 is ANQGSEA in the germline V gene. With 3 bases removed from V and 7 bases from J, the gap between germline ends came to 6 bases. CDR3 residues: CSVESVEKLFF. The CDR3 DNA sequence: TGCAGCGTTGAGTCAGTTGAAAAACTGTTTTTT.

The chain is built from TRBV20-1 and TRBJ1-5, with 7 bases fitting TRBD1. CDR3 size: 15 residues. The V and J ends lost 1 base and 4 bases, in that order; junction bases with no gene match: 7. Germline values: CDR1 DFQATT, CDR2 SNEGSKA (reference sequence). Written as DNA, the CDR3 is TGCAGTGCTAGAGTGGGGACAGCAGCTAATCAGCCCCAGCATTTT. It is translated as CSARVGTAANQPQHF.

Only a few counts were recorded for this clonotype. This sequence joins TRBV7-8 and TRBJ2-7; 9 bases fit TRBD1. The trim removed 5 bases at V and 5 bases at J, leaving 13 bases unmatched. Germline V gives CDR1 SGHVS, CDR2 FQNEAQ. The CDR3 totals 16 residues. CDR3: CASSPPTGRDRDEQYF. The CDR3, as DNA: TGTGCCAGCAGCCCCCCTACGGGGAGGGACAGGGACGAGCAGTACTTC. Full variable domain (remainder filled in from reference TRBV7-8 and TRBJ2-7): GAGVSQSPRYKVAKRGQDVALRCDPISGHVSLFWYQQALGQGPEFLTYFQNEAQLDKSGLPSDRFFAERPEGSVSTLKIQRTQQEDSAVYLCASSPPTGRDRDEQYFGPGTRLTVT.

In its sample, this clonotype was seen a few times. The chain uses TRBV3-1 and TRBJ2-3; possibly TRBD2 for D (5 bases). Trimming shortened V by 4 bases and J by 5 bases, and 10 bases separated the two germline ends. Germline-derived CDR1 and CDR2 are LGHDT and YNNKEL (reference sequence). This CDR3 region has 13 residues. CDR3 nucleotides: TGTGCCAGCAGCCGAGAACGGGGAGATACGCAGTATTTT. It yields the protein CASSRERGDTQYF.

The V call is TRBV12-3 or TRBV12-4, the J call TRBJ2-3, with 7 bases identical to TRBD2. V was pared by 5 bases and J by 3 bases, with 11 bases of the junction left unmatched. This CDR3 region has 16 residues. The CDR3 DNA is TGTGCCAGCAGTCCTCCGGGGCGGGAGTGGACAGATACGCAGTATTTT. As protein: CASSPPGREWTDTQYF.